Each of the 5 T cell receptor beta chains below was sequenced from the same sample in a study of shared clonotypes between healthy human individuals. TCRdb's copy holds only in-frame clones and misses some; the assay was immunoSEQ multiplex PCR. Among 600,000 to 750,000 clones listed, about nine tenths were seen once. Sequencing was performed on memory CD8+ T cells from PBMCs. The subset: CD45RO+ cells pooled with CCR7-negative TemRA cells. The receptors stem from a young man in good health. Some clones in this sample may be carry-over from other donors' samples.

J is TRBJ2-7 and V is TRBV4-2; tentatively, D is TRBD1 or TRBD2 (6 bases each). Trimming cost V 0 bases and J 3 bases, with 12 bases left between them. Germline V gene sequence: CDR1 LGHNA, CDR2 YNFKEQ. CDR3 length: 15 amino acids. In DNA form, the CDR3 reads TGTGCCAGCAGCCAAGAGAGGGGGGCAGGCTACGAGCAGTACTTC. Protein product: CASSQERGAGYEQYF.

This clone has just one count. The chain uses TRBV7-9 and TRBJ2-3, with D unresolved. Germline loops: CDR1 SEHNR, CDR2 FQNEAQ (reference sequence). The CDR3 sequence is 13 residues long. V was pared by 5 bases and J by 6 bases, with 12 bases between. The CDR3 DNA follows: TGTGCCAGCAGCCTAGAAGGGATCGATACGCAGTATTTT. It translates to CASSLEGIDTQYF.

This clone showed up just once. For the CDR3, the DNA is TGTGCCAGCAGTTCTCGGTACGAGCAGTACTTC. This encodes CASSSRYEQYF. The V gene is TRBV6-1, the J gene TRBJ2-7; D unresolved. The length of the CDR3 is 11 residues. V lost 5 bases to trimming and J lost 4 bases, with 6 bases between them. The germline CDR1 and CDR2 sequences are MNHNS and SASEGT.

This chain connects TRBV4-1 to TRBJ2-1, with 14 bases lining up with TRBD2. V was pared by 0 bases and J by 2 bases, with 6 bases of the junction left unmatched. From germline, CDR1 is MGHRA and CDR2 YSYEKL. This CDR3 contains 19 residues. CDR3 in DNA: TGCGCCAGCAGCCAAGATGGGACTAGCGGGAGTCGGCCCTACAATGAGCAGTTCTTC. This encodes CASSQDGTSGSRPYNEQFF.

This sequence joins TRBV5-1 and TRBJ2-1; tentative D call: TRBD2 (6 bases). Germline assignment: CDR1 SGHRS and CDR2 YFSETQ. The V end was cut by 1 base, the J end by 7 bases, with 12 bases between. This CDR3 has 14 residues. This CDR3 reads CASSLWPGSNEQFF. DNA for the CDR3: TGCGCCAGCAGCTTGTGGCCCGGGAGTAATGAGCAGTTCTTC. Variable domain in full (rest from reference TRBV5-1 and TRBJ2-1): KAGVTQTPRYLIKTRGQQVTLSCSPISGHRSVSWYQQTPGQGLQFLFEYFSETQRNKGNFPGRFSGRQFSNSRSEMNVSTLELGDSALYLCASSLWPGSNEQFFGPGTRLTVL.